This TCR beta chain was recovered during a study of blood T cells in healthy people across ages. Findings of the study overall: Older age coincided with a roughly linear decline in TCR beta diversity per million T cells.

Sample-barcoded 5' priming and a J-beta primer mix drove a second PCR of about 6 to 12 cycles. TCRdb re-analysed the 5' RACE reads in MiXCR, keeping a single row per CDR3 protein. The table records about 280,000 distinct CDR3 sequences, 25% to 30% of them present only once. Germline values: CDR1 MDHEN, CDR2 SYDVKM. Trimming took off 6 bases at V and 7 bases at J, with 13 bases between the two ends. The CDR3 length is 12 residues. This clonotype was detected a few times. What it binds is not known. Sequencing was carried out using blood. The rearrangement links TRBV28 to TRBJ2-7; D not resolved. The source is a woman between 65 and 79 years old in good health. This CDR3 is CASRDPEREQYF. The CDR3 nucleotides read TGTGCCAGCAGGGACCCGGAAAGGGAGCAGTACTTC.